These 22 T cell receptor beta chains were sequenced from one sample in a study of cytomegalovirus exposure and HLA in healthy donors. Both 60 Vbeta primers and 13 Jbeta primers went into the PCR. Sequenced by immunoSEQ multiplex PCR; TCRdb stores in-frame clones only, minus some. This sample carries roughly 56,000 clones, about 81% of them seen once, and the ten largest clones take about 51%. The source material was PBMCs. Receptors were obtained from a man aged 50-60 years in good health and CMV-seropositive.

The CDR3 DNA reads as TGCAGCGCGGGACTAGACCTTTACAATGAGCAGTTCTTC. This codes for CSAGLDLYNEQFF. The chain combines TRBV29-1 with TRBJ2-1; 8 positions match TRBD2. Germline values: CDR1 SQVTM, CDR2 ANQGSEA. The V segment lost 7 bases and the J segment 4 bases; nucleotides outside the gene matches: 6. The CDR3 length is 13 residues.

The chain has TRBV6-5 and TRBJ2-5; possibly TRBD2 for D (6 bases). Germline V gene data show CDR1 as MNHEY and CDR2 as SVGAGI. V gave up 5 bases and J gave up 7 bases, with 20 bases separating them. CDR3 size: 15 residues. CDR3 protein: CASSKNFVGGGTQYF. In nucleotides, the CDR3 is TGTGCCAGCAGTAAAAATTTTGTTGGGGGAGGGACCCAGTACTTC.

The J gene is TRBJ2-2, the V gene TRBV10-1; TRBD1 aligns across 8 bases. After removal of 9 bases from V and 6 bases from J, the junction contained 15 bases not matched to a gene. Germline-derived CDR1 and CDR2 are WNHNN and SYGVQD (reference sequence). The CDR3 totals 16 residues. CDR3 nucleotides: TGCGCCAGACAACAGGGGGGAATGGTGAAAGCCGGGGAGCTGTTTTTT. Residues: CARQQGGMVKAGELFF.

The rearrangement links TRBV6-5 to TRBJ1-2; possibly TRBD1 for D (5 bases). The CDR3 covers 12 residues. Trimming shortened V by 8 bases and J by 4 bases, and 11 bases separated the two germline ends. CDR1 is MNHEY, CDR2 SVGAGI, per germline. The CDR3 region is CASGRGPYGYTF. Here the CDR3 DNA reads TGTGCCAGCGGGAGGGGACCCTATGGCTACACCTTC.

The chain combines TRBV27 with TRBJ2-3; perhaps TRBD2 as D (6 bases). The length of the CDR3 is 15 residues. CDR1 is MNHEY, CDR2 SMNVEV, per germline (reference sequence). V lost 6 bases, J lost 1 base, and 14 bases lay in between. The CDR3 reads CASSDRLGGTDTQYF. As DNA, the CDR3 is TGTGCCAGCAGCGACCGACTAGGAGGCACAGATACGCAGTATTTT.

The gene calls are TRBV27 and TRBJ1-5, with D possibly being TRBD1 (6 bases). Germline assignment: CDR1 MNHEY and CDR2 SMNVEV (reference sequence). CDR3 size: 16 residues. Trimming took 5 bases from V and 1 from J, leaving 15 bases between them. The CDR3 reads CASSAQGIWSNQPQHF. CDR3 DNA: TGTGCCAGCAGTGCCCAGGGGATTTGGAGCAATCAGCCCCAGCATTTT.

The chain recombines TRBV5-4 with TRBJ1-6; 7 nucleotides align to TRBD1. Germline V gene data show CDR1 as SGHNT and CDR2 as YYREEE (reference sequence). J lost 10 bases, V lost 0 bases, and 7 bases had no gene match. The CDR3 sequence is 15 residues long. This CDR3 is CASSLAGQGESPLHF. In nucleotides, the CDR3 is TGTGCCAGCAGCTTGGCGGGTCAGGGGGAGTCACCCCTCCACTTT.

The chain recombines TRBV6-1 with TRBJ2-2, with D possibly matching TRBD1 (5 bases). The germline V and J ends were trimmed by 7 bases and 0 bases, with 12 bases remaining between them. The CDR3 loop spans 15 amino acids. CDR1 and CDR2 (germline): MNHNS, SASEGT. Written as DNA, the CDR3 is TGTGCCAGCAAAGGGGCGGCCCCGAACACCGGGGAGCTGTTTTTT. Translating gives CASKGAAPNTGELFF.

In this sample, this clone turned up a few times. As DNA, the CDR3 is TGTGCTAGTGGTTCCGACAGGGGGCGGATTCATGAAGCTTTCTTT. It translates to CASGSDRGRIHEAFF. This chain joins TRBV12-5 and TRBJ1-1; TRBD1 aligns across 10 bases. After removal of 4 bases from V and 7 bases from J, the junction contained 9 bases not matched to a gene. Germline-derived CDR1 and CDR2 are LGHNT and FRNRAP. The CDR3 extends over 15 amino acids.

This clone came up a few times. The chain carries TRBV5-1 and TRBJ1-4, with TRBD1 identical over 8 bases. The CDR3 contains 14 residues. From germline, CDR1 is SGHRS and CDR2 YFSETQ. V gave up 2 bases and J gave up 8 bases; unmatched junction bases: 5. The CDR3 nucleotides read TGCGCCAGCAGCTTACAGGGGGTTCGGGAAAAACTGTTTTTT. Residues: CASSLQGVREKLFF.

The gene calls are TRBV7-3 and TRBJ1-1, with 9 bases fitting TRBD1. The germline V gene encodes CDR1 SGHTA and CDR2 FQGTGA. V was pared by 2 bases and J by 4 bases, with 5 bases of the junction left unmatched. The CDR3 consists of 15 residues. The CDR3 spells CASSLGTGSSTEAFF. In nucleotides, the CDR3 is TGTGCCAGCAGCTTAGGGACAGGGTCGTCCACTGAAGCTTTCTTT.

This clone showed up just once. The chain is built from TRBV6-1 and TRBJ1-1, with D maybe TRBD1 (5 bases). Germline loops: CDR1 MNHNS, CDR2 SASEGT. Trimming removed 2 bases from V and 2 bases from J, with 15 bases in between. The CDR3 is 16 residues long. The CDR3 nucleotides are TGTGCCAGCAGTGAACTTTTAAGGGGAATCAACACTGAAGCTTTCTTT. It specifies CASSELLRGINTEAFF.

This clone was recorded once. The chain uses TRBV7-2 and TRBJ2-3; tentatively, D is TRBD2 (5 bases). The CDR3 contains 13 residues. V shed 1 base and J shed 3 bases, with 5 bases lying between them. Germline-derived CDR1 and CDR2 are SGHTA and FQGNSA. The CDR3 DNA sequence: TGTGCCAGCAGCTTAGGAGGGACAGATACGCAGTATTTT. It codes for CASSLGGTDTQYF.

The CDR3 nucleotides are TGTGCCAGCAGTGAGGACAGCAACTATTATGGCTACACCTTC. It codes for CASSEDSNYYGYTF. This chain connects TRBV6-1 to TRBJ1-2, with D perhaps TRBD1 (6 bases). CDR3 size: 14 residues. Germline V gives CDR1 MNHNS, CDR2 SASEGT. Trimming removed 3 bases from V and 5 bases from J, with 13 bases in between.

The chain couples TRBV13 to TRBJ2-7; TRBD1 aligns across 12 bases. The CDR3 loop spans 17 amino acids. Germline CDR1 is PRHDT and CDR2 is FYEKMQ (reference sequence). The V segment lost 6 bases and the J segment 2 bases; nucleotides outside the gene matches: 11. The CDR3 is CASRSYAGTGGTYEQYF. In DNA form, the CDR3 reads TGTGCCAGCAGATCCTACGCCGGGACAGGGGGCACCTACGAGCAGTACTTC.

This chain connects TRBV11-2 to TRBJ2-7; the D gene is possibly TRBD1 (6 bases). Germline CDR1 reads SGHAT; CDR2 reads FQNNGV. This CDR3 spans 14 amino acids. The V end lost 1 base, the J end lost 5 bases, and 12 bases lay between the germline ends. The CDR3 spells CASSLGGQGHEQYF. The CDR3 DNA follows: TGTGCCAGCAGCTTAGGGGGGCAGGGCCACGAGCAGTACTTC. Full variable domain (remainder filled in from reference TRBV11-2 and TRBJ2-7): EAGVAQSPRYKIIEKRQSVAFWCNPISGHATLYWYQQILGQGPKLLIQFQNNGVVDDSQLPKDRFSAERLKGVDSTLKIQPAKLEDSAVYLCASSLGGQGHEQYFGPGTRLTVT.

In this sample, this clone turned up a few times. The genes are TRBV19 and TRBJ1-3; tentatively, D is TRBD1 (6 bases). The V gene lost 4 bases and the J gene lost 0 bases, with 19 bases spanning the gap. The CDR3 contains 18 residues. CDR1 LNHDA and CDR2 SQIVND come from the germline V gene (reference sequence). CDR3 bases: TGTGCCAGTAGTACCGACAGGACTTCGCCGAGCTCTGGAAACACCATATATTTT. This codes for CASSTDRTSPSSGNTIYF.

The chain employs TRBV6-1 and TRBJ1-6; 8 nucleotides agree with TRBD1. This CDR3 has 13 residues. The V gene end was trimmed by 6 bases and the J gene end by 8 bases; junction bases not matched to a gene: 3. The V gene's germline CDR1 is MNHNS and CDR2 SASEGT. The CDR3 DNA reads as TGTGCCAGCAGATCAGGGGGCGATTCACCCCTCCACTTT. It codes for CASRSGGDSPLHF.

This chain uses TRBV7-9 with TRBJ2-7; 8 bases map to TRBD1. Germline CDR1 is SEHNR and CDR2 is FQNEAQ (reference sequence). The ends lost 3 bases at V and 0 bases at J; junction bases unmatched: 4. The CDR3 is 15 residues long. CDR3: CASSFGDRSSYEQYF. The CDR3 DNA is TGTGCCAGCAGCTTCGGGGACAGGAGCTCCTACGAGCAGTACTTC.

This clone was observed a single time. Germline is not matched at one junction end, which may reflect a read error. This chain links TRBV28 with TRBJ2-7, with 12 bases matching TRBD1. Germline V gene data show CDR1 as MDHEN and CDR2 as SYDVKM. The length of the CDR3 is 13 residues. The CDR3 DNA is TGTGCCAGCAGAGAGGGACAGGGGGCTAAATCGCACTTC. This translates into CASREGQGAKSHF.

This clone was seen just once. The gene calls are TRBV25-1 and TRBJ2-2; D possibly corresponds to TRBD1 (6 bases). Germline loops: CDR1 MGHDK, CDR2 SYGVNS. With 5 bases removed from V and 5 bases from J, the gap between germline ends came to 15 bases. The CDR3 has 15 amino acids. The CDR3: CASSHVGARTGELFF. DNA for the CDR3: TGTGCCAGCAGTCACGTGGGGGCGAGGACCGGGGAGCTGTTTTTT.

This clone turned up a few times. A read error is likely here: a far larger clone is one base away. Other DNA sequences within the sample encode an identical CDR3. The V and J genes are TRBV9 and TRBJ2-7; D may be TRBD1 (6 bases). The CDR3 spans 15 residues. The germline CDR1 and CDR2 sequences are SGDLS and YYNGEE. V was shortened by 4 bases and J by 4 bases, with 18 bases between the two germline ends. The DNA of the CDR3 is TGTGCCAGCAGCTCCCAGGGGCCCAGCTCGTACGAGCAGTACTTC. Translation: CASSSQGPSSYEQYF.